What follows are 2 T cell receptor beta chains derived from one specimen sequenced in a study of cytomegalovirus exposure and HLA in healthy donors. PCR employed 60 Vbeta and 13 Jbeta primers. Produced via immunoSEQ multiplex PCR; TCRdb's table is partial and in-frame only. The sample lists roughly 150,000 clones; around 83% were seen once. The specimen sequenced was PBMCs. All receptors derive from a man aged 45 to 65 in good health and CMV-seropositive.

This clone was seen a single time. The rearrangement joins TRBV9 to TRBJ2-1; a weak D match, TRBD2 (6 bases). Germline V lookup: CDR1 SGDLS, CDR2 YYNGEE. V lost 3 bases, J lost 8 bases, and 18 bases lay in between. This CDR3 region has 15 residues. CDR3 nucleotides: TGTGCCAGCAGCGCCCGGGGACTGGGTGTTGATGAGCAGTTCTTC. Its protein is CASSARGLGVDEQFF.

The CDR3 coding sequence is TGCGCCAGCAGCCAAATCAGGGTCTACTCTGGAAACACCATATATTTT. Its protein is CASSQIRVYSGNTIYF. The chain couples TRBV4-1 to TRBJ1-3; maybe TRBD1 (5 bases). Trimming took 2 bases from V and 0 from J, leaving 11 bases between them. Germline CDR1 is MGHRA and CDR2 is YSYEKL. This CDR3 comprises 16 residues.